These T cell receptor beta chains were read from a single sample in a study of radiotherapy plus CTLA-4 blockade in lung cancer. Profiling relied on immunoSEQ multiplex PCR, and the TCRdb table lists in-frame clones only, not all of them. The sample consists of 39,000 or so clones, about 68% of them appearing once. The sample in question was peripheral blood, obtained from a patient treated with radiotherapy plus ipilimumab. Receptors originate from a human donor with non-small cell lung cancer who had stable disease on radiotherapy plus ipilimumab. The CDR3 runs from the conserved cysteine through the conserved F or W. For some rows the clone size is stated as once, few or many, or as a class when expanded; others skip it.

clone_size j_call v_call cdr3_length cdr3_aa
. TRBJ1-2 TRBV28 15 CASSLGGAGDYGYTF
. TRBJ1-2 TRBV5-4 13 CASRPPDRAGYTF
. TRBJ1-5 TRBV11-2 13 CASGTEPNQPQHF
. TRBJ1-1 TRBV19 15 CASSPSRGAEAEAFF
. TRBJ1-2 TRBV5-1 13 CASSPRDNYGYTF
. TRBJ2-7 TRBV27 13 CASSLSLVGQQYF
few TRBJ1-1 TRBV27 17 CASSAAGVIGRNTEAFF
. TRBJ2-7 TRBV5-1 15 CASSLDSGAAYEQYF
. TRBJ1-6 TRBV6-5 14 CASSDLFVRGPLHF
. TRBJ2-1 TRBV10-1 14 CASSLASPLDEQFF
. TRBJ2-1 TRBV11-2 16 CASSLLRGRTRNEQFF
. TRBJ1-1 TRBV9 15 CASSVSGGGNTEAFF
. TRBJ1-1 TRBV5-1 14 CASSLEGVGTEAFF
. TRBJ1-2 TRBV7-9 14 CASTFLQGVYGYTF
few TRBJ2-7 TRBV6-5 14 CASSQLAEVYEQYF
. TRBJ2-6 TRBV6-5 15 CASPTVGGYPNVLTF
. TRBJ1-1 TRBV9 15 CASSEDPLGGTEAFF
. TRBJ1-5 TRBV2 13 CASSDRGGRSQHF
. TRBJ1-1 TRBV7-9 15 CASSEGQGLGGEAFF
. TRBJ1-2 TRBV7-7 13 CASSLGRSYGYTF
few TRBJ2-2 TRBV7-9 14 CASSAPRRTGELFF
few TRBJ1-1 TRBV28 11 CASSFKAEAFF
few TRBJ1-5 TRBV4-1 16 CASSQDDGTSNQPQHF
. TRBJ1-2 TRBV6-5 13 CASSRATNYGYTF
. TRBJ2-7 TRBV19 15 CASSITAASSYEQYF
. TRBJ2-1 TRBV25-1 16 CASSNSRGGVSYEQFF
. TRBJ2-5 TRBV7-3 15 CASSFGIAAEETQYF